Below, 3 T cell receptor beta chains from the same sample are listed, as sequenced in a study of graft-versus-host responses after intestinal transplantation. Generated by immunoSEQ multiplex PCR, the TCRdb table keeps only in-frame clones and is missing some. Here the sample spans over 85,000 clones, 94% being singletons. For these TCRs, the target antigens are not known. This specimen consisted of unstimulated CD4+ T cells sorted from spleen or lymph node cells, obtained before transplant. The origin of the receptors is a human donor who was the organ donor for an intestinal transplant.

The chain is built from TRBV5-1 and TRBJ1-1; no firm D call. The CDR3 length is 15 residues. Trimming pared 0 bases from V and 4 bases from J, leaving 13 bases between. CDR1 and CDR2 from the germline V gene are SGHRS and YFSETQ. The CDR3 DNA sequence: TGCGCCAGCAGCTTGGGAGTAGCCCCTCGCACTGAAGCTTTCTTT. Translated: CASSLGVAPRTEAFF. The complete variable domain, with remaining parts taken from reference TRBV5-1 and TRBJ1-1, reads KAGVTQTPRYLIKTRGQQVTLSCSPISGHRSVSWYQQTPGQGLQFLFEYFSETQRNKGNFPGRFSGRQFSNSRSEMNVSTLELGDSALYLCASSLGVAPRTEAFFGQGTRLTVV.

The rearrangement uses TRBV7-3 and TRBJ1-2; no firm D call. Germline lookup yields CDR1 SGHTA and CDR2 FQGTGA. This CDR3 is 13 amino acids long. V was trimmed by 5 bases and J by 7 bases, leaving 14 bases between them. Here the CDR3 DNA reads TGTGCCAGCAGCCCTTTAGTAGGGAGTGGCTACACCTTC. Amino acids: CASSPLVGSGYTF.

The rearrangement joins TRBV23-1 to TRBJ2-7, with D perhaps TRBD1 (7 bases). TRBV23-1 is treated as an ORF (open reading frame) with a function not yet certain. Trimming left V 3 bases short and J 3 bases short, with 21 bases between. There are 17 residues in the CDR3. The CDR3 sequence is CASSQFLLGRGDYEQYF. The DNA for the CDR3 is TGCGCCAGCAGTCAGTTCCTCCTGGGCAGGGGGGACTACGAGCAGTACTTC.